The 28 T cell receptor beta chains listed next were all sequenced from one sample in a study of T cells in localized non-small cell lung cancer. Sequencing used immunoSEQ multiplex PCR; TCRdb keeps in-frame clones, though not all of them. The sample lists some 15,000 clones, 85% occurring once. The sequenced sample was peripheral blood, obtained before any cancer treatment. These receptors were taken from a woman aged 35-75 years with stage I lung adenocarcinoma.

The V and J genes are TRBV7-2 and TRBJ1-3, with D maybe TRBD1 (6 bases). The CDR3 is made up of 16 amino acids. Germline-derived CDR1 and CDR2 are SGHTA and FQGNSA. Trimming took off 3 bases at V and 0 bases at J, with 12 bases between the two ends. As DNA, the CDR3 is TGTGCCAGCAGCTTCCAAGGGGGACTCTCTGGAAACACCATATATTTT. The encoded protein is CASSFQGGLSGNTIYF.

V gene TRBV9 combines with J gene TRBJ1-2, with 12 nucleotides matching TRBD1. V shed 0 bases, J shed 3 bases, and the junction held 9 bases outside the gene matches. Germline V gene data show CDR1 as SGDLS and CDR2 as YYNGEE. The CDR3 length is 18 residues. The CDR3 DNA follows: TGTGCCAGCAGCGTAGAAGGGACAGGGGGCTTGATATACTATGGCTACACCTTC. Amino acid sequence: CASSVEGTGGLIYYGYTF.

This chain links TRBV5-4 with TRBJ1-2, with D tentatively TRBD1 (5 bases). V lost 5 bases and J lost 6, with 17 bases in between. The V gene's germline CDR1 is SGHNT and CDR2 YYREEE (reference sequence). This CDR3 comprises 14 residues. The CDR3 sequence: CASRDNRFFNGYTF. CDR3 nucleotide sequence: TGTGCCAGCAGAGACAACAGGTTTTTTAATGGCTACACCTTC.

This chain links TRBV2 with TRBJ1-1, with 9 bases matching TRBD1. V trimming: 7 bases; J trimming: 0 bases; junction bases outside the gene matches: 12. Germline lookup yields CDR1 SNHLY and CDR2 FYNNEI. CDR3 size: 17 residues. CDR3 DNA: TGTGCCAGCACCGTGGACAGGGGCGGAATCATGAACACTGAAGCTTTCTTT. Its translation is CASTVDRGGIMNTEAFF.

This chain connects TRBV5-6 to TRBJ2-7; D is undetermined. Germline V gives CDR1 SGHDT, CDR2 YYEEEE. V lost 0 bases and J 4 bases, leaving 2 bases between the germline ends. This CDR3 is built from 11 residues. The CDR3 DNA follows: TGTGCCAGCAGCTTGGTTTACGAGCAGTACTTC. Encoded protein: CASSLVYEQYF.

The genes are TRBV10-2 and TRBJ1-6; TRBD1 agrees at 8 bases. The CDR3 totals 15 residues. The germline CDR1 and CDR2 sequences are WSHSY and SAAADI. The trim removed 4 bases at V and 9 bases at J, leaving 8 bases unmatched. This CDR3 reads CASSGTGTGGSPLHF. CDR3 nucleotides: TGCGCCAGCAGTGGAACCGGGACAGGTGGTTCACCCCTCCACTTT.

The chain uses TRBV7-8 and TRBJ1-1, with D unclear. CDR3 length: 13 residues. V lost 7 bases, J lost 1 base, and 10 bases lay in between. Germline V gene lookup returns CDR1 SGHVS and CDR2 FQNEAQ. Here the CDR3 DNA reads TGTGCCAGCAACCCTAAGACGAACACTGAAGCTTTCTTT. Its protein is CASNPKTNTEAFF.

This chain links TRBV30 with TRBJ2-5; no clear D gene. The ends were cut back, 0 bases at V and 0 bases at J, with 8 bases in the middle. The CDR3 is 14 residues long. The germline CDR1 and CDR2 sequences are GTSNPN and SVGIG (reference sequence). The CDR3 loop reads CAWSVRANQETQYF. CDR3 nucleotides: TGTGCCTGGAGTGTGCGAGCGAACCAAGAGACCCAGTACTTC.

In DNA, the CDR3 is TGTGCCAGCACCCAGCGGGGAGGCGATGAAGCTTTCTTT. Its translation: CASTQRGGDEAFF. The chain recombines TRBV6-6 with TRBJ1-1; the D is unclear. There are 13 residues in the CDR3. Germline V CDR1 and CDR2: MNHNY, SVGAGI (reference sequence). V was shortened by 7 bases and J by 7 bases, with 16 bases between the two germline ends.

A single count supports this clone. The chain combines TRBV5-1 with TRBJ1-6; D perhaps matches TRBD1 (6 bases). Looked up from germline, CDR1 is SGHRS and CDR2 is YFSETQ. With 2 bases removed from V and 9 bases from J, the gap between germline ends came to 9 bases. This CDR3 contains 13 residues. The CDR3 coding sequence is TGCGCCAGCAGCTTAGGGGGGAGTTCACCCCTCCACTTT. It specifies CASSLGGSSPLHF.

This sequence joins TRBV10-3 and TRBJ2-7; TRBD1 aligns across 9 bases. CDR1 and CDR2 (germline): ENHRY, SYGVKD. The CDR3 consists of 13 residues. V lost 8 bases to trimming and J lost 5 bases; unmatched junction nucleotides: 7. The CDR3 coding sequence is TGTGCCATCCGACAGGGGGTCCCTAACGAGCAGTACTTC. It specifies CAIRQGVPNEQYF.

The chain carries TRBV5-4 and TRBJ2-7; 7 bases agree with TRBD1. V dropped 5 bases and J dropped 0; count of bases not matched to a gene: 8. CDR1 SGHNT and CDR2 YYREEE come from the germline V gene (reference sequence). This CDR3 contains 15 residues. The CDR3: CASRPGTDTSYEQYF. The CDR3 DNA is TGTGCCAGCAGGCCCGGGACAGATACCTCCTACGAGCAGTACTTC.

This CDR3 reads CASSGGGLLTDTQYF. The CDR3 DNA reads TGTGCCAGCAGCGGGGGGGGACTCCTCACAGATACGCAGTATTTT. V and J are TRBV5-4 and TRBJ2-3; the match to TRBD2 covers 7 bases. The ends lost 4 bases at V and 2 bases at J; junction bases unmatched: 7. The CDR3 runs 15 residues. Germline-derived CDR1 and CDR2 are SGHNT and YYREEE (reference sequence).

This sequence joins TRBV19 and TRBJ1-6, with D possibly matching TRBD1 (6 bases). Germline-derived CDR1 and CDR2 are LNHDA and SQIVND (reference sequence). This CDR3 is 16 amino acids long. With 3 bases removed from V and 14 bases from J, the gap between germline ends came to 23 bases. Here the CDR3 DNA reads TGTGCCAGTAGTATCATAAGTGGGGGCGCCGGGGGGACCCTCCACTTT. Translated: CASSIISGGAGGTLHF.

This clone was found a few times. The chain combines TRBV30 with TRBJ1-5, with a possible D match to TRBD1 (6 bases). CDR3 length equals 16 residues. Trimming left V 2 bases short and J 0 bases short, with 14 bases between. Germline V lookup: CDR1 GTSNPN, CDR2 SVGIG (reference sequence). CDR3 sequence: CAWSPATGFSNQPQHF. The CDR3 region has the DNA TGTGCCTGGAGTCCCGCTACAGGGTTTAGCAATCAGCCCCAGCATTTT.

The chain employs TRBV4-2 and TRBJ2-1; D unclear. Germline V gene lookup returns CDR1 LGHNA and CDR2 YNFKEQ. The CDR3 sequence is 16 residues long. With 3 bases removed from V and 0 bases from J, the gap between germline ends came to 12 bases. The DNA for the CDR3 is TGTGCCAGCAGCCAGGACCCGTCGAGCTCCTACAATGAGCAGTTCTTC. This encodes CASSQDPSSSYNEQFF.

The chain uses TRBV7-8 and TRBJ2-7, with TRBD1 as a possible D gene (6 bases). Germline assignment: CDR1 SGHVS and CDR2 FQNEAQ. Trimming removed 0 bases at V and 2 bases at J, with 14 bases between. The CDR3 spans 16 residues. The CDR3 region has the DNA TGTGCCAGCAGCTTAGCCGAGGCCAGGGGTCCCTACGAGCAGTACTTC. It translates to CASSLAEARGPYEQYF.

The rearrangement uses TRBV29-1 and TRBJ2-7; 9 nucleotides align to TRBD1. Germline values: CDR1 SQVTM, CDR2 ANQGSEA. This CDR3 is built from 12 residues. V dropped 5 bases and J dropped 4; count of bases not matched to a gene: 3. CDR3 DNA: TGCAGCGTTCGGGACAGGGCGTACGAGCAGTACTTC. Its translation is CSVRDRAYEQYF.

CDR3 nucleotides: TGTGCCAGCAGTTACTCGGACCGTTTCACAGATACGCAGTATTTT. This gives the protein CASSYSDRFTDTQYF. The chain links TRBV6-5 to TRBJ2-3; D remains unclear. This CDR3 contains 15 residues. Germline values: CDR1 MNHEY, CDR2 SVGAGI. Trimming stripped 0 bases from V and 2 bases from J, with 9 bases between.

The genes are TRBV2 and TRBJ2-7; D uncertain. Germline V CDR1 and CDR2: SNHLY, FYNNEI. This CDR3 is 14 amino acids long. The V end was cut by 4 bases, the J end by 2 bases, with 12 bases between. CDR3 residues: CASSGQQNAYEQYF. Written as DNA, the CDR3 is TGTGCCAGCAGTGGGCAGCAAAACGCCTACGAGCAGTACTTC.

The rearrangement joins TRBV18 to TRBJ2-1; no firm D call. The CDR3 runs 13 residues. V lost 0 bases, J lost 10 bases, and 10 bases lay in between. CDR1 and CDR2 (germline): KGHSH, LQKENI. The CDR3 DNA is TGTGCCAGCTCACCACCGGGGAATCAAGAGCAGTTCTTC. This gives the protein CASSPPGNQEQFF.

The chain employs TRBV4-2 and TRBJ2-5; TRBD2 matches 8 bases. The CDR3 runs to 15 residues. The V segment lost 0 bases and the J segment 2 bases; nucleotides outside the gene matches: 2. Germline CDR1 is LGHNA and CDR2 is YNFKEQ. The CDR3 is CASSQDAGGQETQYF. For the CDR3, the DNA is TGTGCCAGCAGCCAAGATGCGGGGGGACAAGAGACCCAGTACTTC.

V gene TRBV10-3 combines with J gene TRBJ2-7; D is possibly TRBD2 (7 bases). From germline, CDR1 is ENHRY and CDR2 SYGVKD. This CDR3 is 16 amino acids long. V was shortened by 3 bases and J by 6 bases, with 21 bases between the two germline ends. The CDR3 DNA reads TGTGCCATCAGTGACGGGGGAGGGGGACTCCCGATCGAGCAGTACTTC. Its protein is CAISDGGGGLPIEQYF.

The genes are TRBV9 and TRBJ2-2; D remains ambiguous. This CDR3 region has 16 residues. V lost 1 base to trimming and J lost 0 bases, with 10 bases between them. Germline CDR1 SGDLS, CDR2 YYNGEE. This CDR3 is CASSVSPNPNTGELFF. CDR3 in DNA: TGTGCCAGCAGCGTAAGTCCGAACCCGAACACCGGGGAGCTGTTTTTT.

The chain joins TRBV7-8 to TRBJ2-5; TRBD2 might be the D (5 bases). There are 14 residues in the CDR3. CDR1 is SGHVS, CDR2 FQNEAQ, per germline. Trimming stripped 1 base from V and 2 bases from J, with 8 bases between. In DNA, the CDR3 is TGTGCCAGCAGCTTAGTGACTAAACAAGAGACCCAGTACTTC. It specifies CASSLVTKQETQYF.

This chain connects TRBV6-5 to TRBJ2-7; the match to TRBD2 covers 7 bases. The germline V gene encodes CDR1 MNHEY and CDR2 SVGAGI. The junction had 10 bases not matched to a gene; V was cut back by 8 bases and J by 0 bases. The CDR3 has 15 amino acids. The CDR3 reads CASATGGGNSYEQYF. CDR3 DNA sequence: TGTGCCAGCGCTACTGGGGGGGGGAACTCCTACGAGCAGTACTTC.

The rearrangement uses TRBV6-5 and TRBJ1-2; 12 positions agree with TRBD1. This CDR3 is 12 amino acids long. V shed 8 bases and J 11 bases; nucleotides not matched to a gene: 6. Germline assignment: CDR1 MNHEY and CDR2 SVGAGI. This CDR3 reads CASLGQGAVYTF. Here the CDR3 DNA reads TGTGCCAGCTTGGGACAGGGGGCAGTGTACACCTTC.

The chain couples TRBV6-6 to TRBJ2-5; 8 positions match TRBD2. The germline V gene has CDR1 MNHNY and CDR2 SVGAGI (reference sequence). V shed 6 bases, J shed 4 bases, and the junction held 10 bases outside the gene matches. This CDR3 contains 15 residues. CDR3 DNA sequence: TGTGCCAGCAGGACCGGGACTAGTGTGGTAGAGACCCAGTACTTC. This gives the protein CASRTGTSVVETQYF.